Below, 21 T cell receptor beta chains from the same sample are listed, as sequenced in a study of T-cell reconstitution after alpha-beta-depleted transplantation in children. The TCRbeta library was prepared with unique molecular identifiers. TCRdb used MiXCR to reprocess the PCR reads, holding one entry per CDR3 protein. The table records fewer than 550,000 distinct CDR3 sequences, approximately 11% of them present only once. The material sequenced was PBMCs from the stem cell graft donor, taken from the stem cell graft. All receptors derive from a human donor who donated a stem cell graft to a child with acute myeloid leukemia.

This clonotype was detected a few times. The chain employs TRBV5-1 and TRBJ2-1, with 10 bases lining up with TRBD1. Germline V lookup: CDR1 SGHRS, CDR2 YFSETQ. This CDR3 has 16 amino acids. With V trimmed by 6 bases and J by 4 bases, 10 bases remained unmatched. Here the CDR3 DNA reads TGCGCCAGCACCAATGCGGGACAGGGGAGTTACAATGAGCAGTTCTTC. This codes for CASTNAGQGSYNEQFF. The full variable domain, completed using reference TRBV5-1 and TRBJ2-1, is KAGVTQTPRYLIKTRGQQVTLSCSPISGHRSVSWYQQTPGQGLQFLFEYFSETQRNKGNFPGRFSGRQFSNSRSEMNVSTLELGDSALYLCASTNAGQGSYNEQFFGPGTRLTVL.

The rearrangement joins TRBV4-3 to TRBJ2-1, with 10 bases matching TRBD2. V shed 1 base, J shed 8 bases, and the junction held 8 bases outside the gene matches. This CDR3 region has 16 residues. Germline V gene lookup returns CDR1 LGHNA and CDR2 YSLEER. The CDR3 sequence is CASSQVKLAGSDEQFF. The CDR3 nucleotides are TGCGCCAGCAGCCAAGTGAAACTAGCGGGAAGCGATGAGCAGTTCTTC.

The chain carries TRBV5-1 and TRBJ2-7; maybe TRBD1 (6 bases). CDR1 and CDR2 from the germline V gene are SGHRS and YFSETQ. This CDR3 is 13 amino acids long. V was clipped by 7 bases and J by 2 bases, with 13 bases between them. DNA of the CDR3: TGCGCCAGCTTGGACGGACAGCCCTACGAGCAGTACGTC. This encodes CASLDGQPYEQYV.

This clonotype was seen at least ten times. The V gene is TRBV5-1, the J gene TRBJ2-5; 9 nucleotides agree with TRBD1. The CDR3 contains 15 residues. CDR1 and CDR2 (germline): SGHRS, YFSETQ. Unmatched junction bases numbered 8, after V lost 4 bases and J lost 4 bases. The CDR3 region has the DNA TGCGCCAGCAGCAGAAGTGGACAGGGGACAGAGACCCAGTACTTC. Residues: CASSRSGQGTETQYF. Together with reference TRBV5-1 and TRBJ2-5, the CDR3 gives the full variable domain: KAGVTQTPRYLIKTRGQQVTLSCSPISGHRSVSWYQQTPGQGLQFLFEYFSETQRNKGNFPGRFSGRQFSNSRSEMNVSTLELGDSALYLCASSRSGQGTETQYFGPGTRLLVL.

This clonotype was found a few times. The genes are TRBV20-1 and TRBJ1-2; TRBD1 matches 8 bases. CDR1 and CDR2 from the germline V gene are DFQATT and SNEGSKA (reference sequence). The CDR3 length is 11 residues. V shed 4 bases, J shed 7 bases, and the junction held 2 bases outside the gene matches. In DNA form, the CDR3 reads TGCAGTGCTACGGACAGGGCTGGCTACACCTTC. Translating gives CSATDRAGYTF.

This chain links TRBV29-1 with TRBJ2-1, with D possibly TRBD1 on 5 matching bases. V was trimmed by 7 bases and J by 7 bases, leaving 11 bases between them. CDR1 SQVTM and CDR2 ANQGSEA come from the germline V gene. The CDR3 loop spans 11 amino acids. CDR3 loop: CSAVDRNEQFF. The CDR3 DNA reads TGCAGCGCCGTTGACAGAAATGAGCAGTTCTTC.

The J gene is TRBJ1-6, the V gene TRBV21-1. TRBV21-1 is an annotated pseudogene. The CDR3 extends over 17 amino acids. The DNA of the CDR3 is TGTGCCAGCAGCAAAGAAGATCACCCGAGGGTAGATTCACCCCTCCACTTT. It is translated as CASSKEDHPRVDSPLHF.

In this sample, this clonotype turned up a few times. This chain links TRBV4-3 with TRBJ2-7; D unresolved. The germline V and J ends were trimmed by 1 base and 4 bases, with 8 bases remaining between them. Germline CDR1 LGHNA, CDR2 YSLEER. The CDR3 is 13 residues long. Here the CDR3 reads CASSQGTNYEQYF. CDR3 sequence (DNA): TGCGCCAGCAGCCAAGGTACAAATTACGAGCAGTACTTC.

V is TRBV4-1 and J is TRBJ2-7, with TRBD1 matching over 8 bases. Germline values: CDR1 MGHRA, CDR2 YSYEKL. Germline trimming cut 0 bases from V and 0 bases from J; bases unmatched to any gene: 19. There are 21 residues in the CDR3. The chain's CDR3 is CASSQEISHRIRDRSSYEQYF. The DNA of the CDR3 is TGCGCCAGCAGCCAAGAAATCTCCCACCGGATCCGGGACAGGAGCTCCTACGAGCAGTACTTC.

This CDR3 is CASSPDRGPYYEQYF. CDR3 in DNA: TGTGCCAGCAGCCCGGACAGGGGACCGTATTACGAGCAGTACTTC. V gene TRBV6-5 combines with J gene TRBJ2-7; 9 bases fit TRBD1. The CDR3 runs to 15 residues. J lost 4 bases, V lost 6 bases, and 10 bases had no gene match. CDR1 and CDR2 (germline): MNHEY, SVGAGI.

The sample holds many counts of this clonotype. The V call is TRBV6-6, the J call TRBJ2-4, with unresolved D. V lost 6 bases and J 6 bases, leaving 15 bases between the germline ends. This CDR3 contains 14 residues. Germline CDR1 MNHNY, CDR2 SVGAGI (reference sequence). CDR3 residues: CASSRTSPSNIQYF. In nucleotides, the CDR3 is TGTGCCAGCAGCCGAACCTCACCCTCAAACATTCAGTACTTC.

This clonotype was counted at least ten times. The chain couples TRBV5-5 to TRBJ2-1; the match to TRBD1 covers 7 bases. J lost 3 bases, V lost 7 bases, and 10 bases had no gene match. The CDR3 is made up of 15 amino acids. The germline V gene has CDR1 SGHKS and CDR2 YYEKEE (reference sequence). CDR3 bases: TGTGCCAGCGCCCCAGACAGGGACCTCTACAATGAGCAGTTCTTC. Translating gives CASAPDRDLYNEQFF.

This clonotype showed up many times. The chain carries TRBV20-1 and TRBJ2-1, with TRBD2 identical over 7 bases. The CDR3 has 15 amino acids. CDR1 is DFQATT and CDR2 is SNEGSKA in the germline V gene (reference sequence). With 6 bases clipped from V and 3 bases from J, the junction kept 11 bases outside the gene matches. The CDR3 here is CSALLGGRGYNEQFF. The DNA of the CDR3 is TGCAGTGCCCTGTTAGGCGGGAGAGGCTACAATGAGCAGTTCTTC.

This chain links TRBV3-1 with TRBJ2-3; D gene uncertain. The CDR3 has 11 residues. Germline CDR1 is LGHDT and CDR2 is YNNKEL (reference sequence). Between the trimmed V and J ends, which lost 8 bases and 1 base, there was a span of 4 bases. The CDR3 region is CASARTDTQYF. CDR3 DNA: TGTGCCAGCGCCCGCACAGATACGCAGTATTTT.

The V and J genes are TRBV12-3 or TRBV12-4 and TRBJ2-5; D may correspond to TRBD1 or TRBD2 (6 bases each). The CDR3 has 13 residues. V was trimmed by 3 bases and J by 7 bases, leaving 12 bases between them. This chain's CDR3 is CASSFGGRVTQYF. CDR3 coding DNA: TGTGCCAGCAGTTTTGGGGGGCGCGTGACCCAGTACTTC.

A few counts support this clonotype. The genes are TRBV6-4 and TRBJ1-6; 12 bases agree with TRBD1. The V gene end was trimmed by 2 bases and the J gene end by 10 bases; junction bases not matched to a gene: 3. This CDR3 has 15 amino acids. Germline V gene sequence: CDR1 MRHNA, CDR2 SNTAGT. In DNA form, the CDR3 reads TGTGCCAGCAGTGACAAGGGACAGGGGGCATCACCCCTCCACTTT. As protein: CASSDKGQGASPLHF.

This clonotype was observed a few times. The chain links TRBV7-8 to TRBJ2-3; 11 bases align to TRBD2. V lost 5 bases, J lost 1 base, and 8 bases stayed unmatched. This CDR3 is 17 amino acids long. Germline-derived CDR1 and CDR2 are SGHVS and FQNEAQ. The CDR3 spells CASSPTGLAGGTDTQYF. CDR3 bases: TGTGCCAGCAGCCCAACCGGACTAGCGGGCGGCACAGATACGCAGTATTTT.

This clonotype was seen more than once but under ten times. This chain uses TRBV20-1 with TRBJ1-5; maybe TRBD1 (6 bases). CDR1 DFQATT and CDR2 SNEGSKA come from the germline V gene (reference sequence). The V end was cut by 6 bases, the J end by 4 bases, with 16 bases between. The CDR3 covers 14 residues. DNA of the CDR3: TGCAGTGCGAGGAAACAGGGTGGAAATCAGCCCCAGCATTTT. Its protein product is CSARKQGGNQPQHF.

This clonotype came up a few times. This chain uses TRBV3-1 with TRBJ1-1; D is ambiguous. V gave up 4 bases and J gave up 8 bases, with 14 bases separating them. Germline assignment: CDR1 LGHDT and CDR2 YNNKEL (reference sequence). The CDR3 spans 13 residues. The DNA for the CDR3 is TGTGCCAGCAGCCCAGGATGGACCCCGGAAGCTTTCTTT. It codes for CASSPGWTPEAFF.

In this sample, this clonotype turned up a few times. The chain links TRBV7-2 to TRBJ1-5; unclear D gene. V dropped 1 base and J dropped 4 bases, with 11 bases sitting between them. The CDR3 contains 15 residues. CDR1 SGHTA and CDR2 FQGNSA come from the germline V gene. CDR3 loop: CASSLDGRPNQPQHF. CDR3 bases: TGTGCCAGCAGCTTAGATGGTCGGCCGAATCAGCCCCAGCATTTT.

The V gene is TRBV25-1, the J gene TRBJ2-3; 9 positions agree with TRBD2. Trimming took 4 bases from V and 8 from J; bases not matched to a gene: 7. The V gene's germline CDR1 is MGHDK and CDR2 SYGVNS. There are 14 residues in the CDR3. This CDR3 is CASSVLAGVPTQYF. CDR3 nucleotide sequence: TGTGCCAGCAGTGTATTAGCGGGAGTCCCTACGCAGTATTTT.